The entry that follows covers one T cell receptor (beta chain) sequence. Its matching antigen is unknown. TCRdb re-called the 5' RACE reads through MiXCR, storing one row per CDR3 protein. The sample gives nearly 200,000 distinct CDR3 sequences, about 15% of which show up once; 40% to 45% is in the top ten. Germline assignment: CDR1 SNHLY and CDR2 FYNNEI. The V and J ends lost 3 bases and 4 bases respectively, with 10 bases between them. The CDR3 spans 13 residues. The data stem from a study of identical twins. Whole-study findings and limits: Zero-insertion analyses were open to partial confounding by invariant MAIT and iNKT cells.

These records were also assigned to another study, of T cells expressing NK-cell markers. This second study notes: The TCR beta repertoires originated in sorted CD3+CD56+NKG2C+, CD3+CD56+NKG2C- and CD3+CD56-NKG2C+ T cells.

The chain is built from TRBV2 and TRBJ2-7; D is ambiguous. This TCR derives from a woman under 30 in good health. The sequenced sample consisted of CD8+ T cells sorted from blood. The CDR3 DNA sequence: TGTGCCAGCAGTGATGAGTACAGATACGAGCAGTACTTC. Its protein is CASSDEYRYEQYF.